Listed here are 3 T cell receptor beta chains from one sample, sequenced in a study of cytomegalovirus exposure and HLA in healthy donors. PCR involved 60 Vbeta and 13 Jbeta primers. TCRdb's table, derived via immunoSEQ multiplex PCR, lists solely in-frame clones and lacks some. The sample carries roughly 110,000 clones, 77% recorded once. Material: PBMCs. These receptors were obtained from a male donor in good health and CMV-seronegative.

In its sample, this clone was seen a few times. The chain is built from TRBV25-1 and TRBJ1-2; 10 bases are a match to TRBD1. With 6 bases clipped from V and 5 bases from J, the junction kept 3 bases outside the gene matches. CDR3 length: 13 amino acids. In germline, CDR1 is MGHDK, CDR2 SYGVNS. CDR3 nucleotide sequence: TGTGCCAGCAGGGGGACAGGGGATTATGGCTACACCTTC. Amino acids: CASRGTGDYGYTF.

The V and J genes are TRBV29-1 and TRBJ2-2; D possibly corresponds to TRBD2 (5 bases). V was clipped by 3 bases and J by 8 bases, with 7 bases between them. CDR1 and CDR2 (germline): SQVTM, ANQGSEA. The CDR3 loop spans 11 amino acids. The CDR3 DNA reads TGCAGCGTTGACCGGACTGGGGAGCTGTTTTTT. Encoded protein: CSVDRTGELFF.

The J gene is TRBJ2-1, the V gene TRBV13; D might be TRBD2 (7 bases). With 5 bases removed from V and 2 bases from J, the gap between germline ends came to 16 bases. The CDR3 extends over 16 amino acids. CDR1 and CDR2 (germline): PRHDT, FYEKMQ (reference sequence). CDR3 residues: CASSLGGGGTYNEQFF. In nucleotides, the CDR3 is TGTGCCAGCAGCCTGGGAGGGGGTGGGACCTACAATGAGCAGTTCTTC. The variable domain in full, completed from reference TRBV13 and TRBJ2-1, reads AAGVIQSPRHLIKEKRETATLKCYPIPRHDTVYWYQQGPGQDPQFLISFYEKMQSDKGSIPDRFSAQQFSDYHSELNMSSLELGDSALYFCASSLGGGGTYNEQFFGPGTRLTVL.